Listed here are 28 T cell receptor beta chains from one sample, sequenced in a study of beta chain features in type 1 diabetes. What was sequenced were expressed TCRB transcripts, since all of the isolated RNA had been reverse transcribed. The repertoire was sequenced with immunoSEQ multiplex PCR; TCRdb's copy has only in-frame clones and lacks some. The table records a few hundred thousand clones, over 12% of them present only once. Specimen: naive CD4+ T cells from blood. The receptors shown here come from a woman aged 18-29 years in good health.

The rearrangement links TRBV27 to TRBJ2-3; TRBD1 is a possible D gene (5 bases). V dropped 7 bases and J dropped 4 bases, with 12 bases sitting between them. This CDR3 comprises 13 residues. The germline gives CDR1 MNHEY, CDR2 SMNVEV (reference sequence). CDR3 sequence: CASNPWGADTQYF. Here the CDR3 DNA reads TGTGCCAGCAACCCTTGGGGCGCAGATACGCAGTATTTT.

The CDR3 region has the DNA TGTGCCAGCAGCCAAGGATTAGATCAGCCCCAGCATTTT. Protein: CASSQGLDQPQHF. The chain recombines TRBV4-2 with TRBJ1-5; D remains unclear. Germline lookup yields CDR1 LGHNA and CDR2 YNFKEQ. Trimming pared 1 base from V and 5 bases from J, leaving 6 bases between. The CDR3 totals 13 residues.

There are a few counts of this clone. The genes are TRBV7-9 and TRBJ1-5; D uncertain. The CDR3 length is 15 residues. Germline V gene lookup returns CDR1 SEHNR and CDR2 FQNEAQ (reference sequence). The V gene lost 1 base and the J gene lost 6 bases, with 13 bases spanning the gap. CDR3 residues: CASSLGAGFLQPQHF. DNA for the CDR3: TGTGCCAGCAGCTTAGGGGCGGGGTTCCTTCAGCCCCAGCATTTT.

This rearrangement joins TRBV30 to TRBJ2-4; a possible D gene is TRBD1 (6 bases). The germline V gene encodes CDR1 GTSNPN and CDR2 SVGIG (reference sequence). The CDR3 has 13 residues. Trimming removed 2 bases from V and 7 bases from J, with 12 bases in between. CDR3 nucleotides: TGTGCCTGGAGTTTATCAGGGGTGAACATTCAGTACTTC. Encoded protein: CAWSLSGVNIQYF.

This clone was counted between two and nine times. This rearrangement joins TRBV11-2 to TRBJ2-1; 7 bases line up with TRBD1. The germline V gene encodes CDR1 SGHAT and CDR2 FQNNGV. The trim removed 7 bases at V and 6 bases at J, leaving 6 bases unmatched. The CDR3 is 13 residues long. CDR3 bases: TGTGCCAGCAACCGACAGGGTGGCAATGAGCAGTTCTTC. Amino acid sequence: CASNRQGGNEQFF.

The J gene is TRBJ2-7, the V gene TRBV19; weak D call: TRBD2 (6 bases). The CDR3 is made up of 14 amino acids. With 5 bases removed from V and 4 bases from J, the gap between germline ends came to 15 bases. Germline V gene data show CDR1 as LNHDA and CDR2 as SQIVND (reference sequence). The DNA for the CDR3 is TGTGCCAGTAGTGAGTCCGGGAGTCGGTACGAGCAGTACTTC. It specifies CASSESGSRYEQYF.

V is TRBV6-1 and J is TRBJ2-1; 10 positions agree with TRBD2. This CDR3 is 15 amino acids long. Germline V gives CDR1 MNHNS, CDR2 SASEGT. V shed 4 bases, J shed 3 bases, and the junction held 3 bases outside the gene matches. The CDR3 here is CASSGGLAHYNEQFF. CDR3 bases: TGTGCCAGCAGTGGGGGACTAGCGCACTACAATGAGCAGTTCTTC.

This chain links TRBV29-1 with TRBJ2-7; 7 positions match TRBD2. CDR1 and CDR2 from the germline V gene are SQVTM and ANQGSEA. This CDR3 spans 13 amino acids. J lost 5 bases, V lost 3 bases, and 7 bases had no gene match. The CDR3 region is CSVEKEGGHEQYF. The CDR3 coding sequence is TGCAGCGTTGAGAAGGAGGGAGGGCACGAGCAGTACTTC.

The V call is TRBV4-3, the J call TRBJ2-1, with D perhaps TRBD2 (5 bases). The CDR3 sequence is 17 residues long. The V end was cut by 4 bases, the J end by 2 bases, with 18 bases between. Germline V CDR1 and CDR2: LGHNA, YSLEER. The chain's CDR3 is CASSPEGRGKAYNEQFF. CDR3 coding DNA: TGCGCCAGCAGCCCCGAGGGTCGTGGGAAAGCCTACAATGAGCAGTTCTTC.

This clone was seen a handful of times. This chain links TRBV7-2 with TRBJ2-7; 7 bases are a match to TRBD2. CDR1 and CDR2 (germline): SGHTA, FQGNSA. Germline trimming cut 1 base from V and 4 bases from J; bases unmatched to any gene: 7. The CDR3 runs to 15 residues. In nucleotides, the CDR3 is TGTGCCAGCAGCTTAGGGGCGGGAGAGTGGTACGAGCAGTACTTC. This encodes CASSLGAGEWYEQYF.

This clone was seen more than once but under ten times. This CDR3 reads CASSLAGQGQFF. DNA of the CDR3: TGTGCCAGCAGCTTAGCAGGACAGGGGCAGTTCTTC. The chain carries TRBV7-9 and TRBJ2-1; 8 bases are a match to TRBD1. Per germline, CDR1 SEHNR and CDR2 FQNEAQ (reference sequence). CDR3 length: 12 residues. V lost 0 bases and J lost 12; bases outside the gene matches: 1.

Only a few counts were recorded for this clone. The chain joins TRBV30 to TRBJ1-1; D gene uncertain. The CDR3 is 16 amino acids. Trimming cost V 2 bases and J 1 base, with 17 bases left between them. The germline V gene has CDR1 GTSNPN and CDR2 SVGIG (reference sequence). For the CDR3, the DNA is TGTGCCTGGAGTTCAACCTCTCTACCTCAGAACACTGAAGCTTTCTTT. Its translation: CAWSSTSLPQNTEAFF.

The V call is TRBV6-5, the J call TRBJ1-2; D possibly corresponds to TRBD1 (5 bases). The ends were cut back, 6 bases at V and 5 bases at J, with 7 bases in the middle. This CDR3 has 11 amino acids. Germline V gives CDR1 MNHEY, CDR2 SVGAGI. The CDR3 region is CASRTEYGYTF. For the CDR3, the DNA is TGTGCCAGCAGGACAGAGTATGGCTACACCTTC.

The table lists this clone with a few counts. The chain recombines TRBV4-3 with TRBJ2-3; tentatively, D is TRBD2 (5 bases). Germline values: CDR1 LGHNA, CDR2 YSLEER. Trimming cost V 0 bases and J 2 bases, with 12 bases left between them. The CDR3 has 16 amino acids. This CDR3 reads CASSQDTERTTDTQYF. The CDR3 DNA is TGCGCCAGCAGCCAAGATACGGAGCGGACCACAGATACGCAGTATTTT.

V usage is TRBV30 and J usage is TRBJ1-5; D is possibly TRBD1 (5 bases). This CDR3 has 14 amino acids. Germline assignment: CDR1 GTSNPN and CDR2 SVGIG (reference sequence). Trimming shortened V by 8 bases and J by 1 base, and 15 bases separated the two germline ends. In nucleotides, the CDR3 is TGTGCCCTCAGGGCTGATGGCAGCAATCAGCCCCAGCATTTT. It codes for CALRADGSNQPQHF.

The table lists this clone with a few counts. The chain uses TRBV28 and TRBJ2-1, with 11 bases identical to TRBD1. Germline V CDR1 and CDR2: MDHEN, SYDVKM. The CDR3 loop spans 14 amino acids. J lost 6 bases, V lost 7 bases, and 5 bases had no gene match. CDR3 amino acids: CASILGTGGNEQFF. CDR3 DNA: TGTGCCAGCATCCTCGGGACAGGGGGCAATGAGCAGTTCTTC.

This clone was detected only a few times. V is TRBV29-1 and J is TRBJ2-1; D is ambiguous. This CDR3 is 11 amino acids long. Germline-derived CDR1 and CDR2 are SQVTM and ANQGSEA. The V end lost 1 base, the J end lost 10 bases, and 8 bases lay between the germline ends. CDR3 region: CSVEVAQEQFF. In DNA form, the CDR3 reads TGCAGCGTTGAAGTAGCACAAGAGCAGTTCTTC.

This clone was seen a handful of times. Other nucleotide sequences from this sample produce the same CDR3. V gene TRBV7-9 combines with J gene TRBJ2-1; 8 positions agree with TRBD1. This CDR3 is built from 15 residues. The germline CDR1 and CDR2 sequences are SEHNR and FQNEAQ (reference sequence). V lost 5 bases, J lost 1 base, and 4 bases stayed unmatched. DNA for the CDR3: TGTGCCAGCAGCCTTGGACAGGGATCCTACAATGAGCAGTTCTTC. This gives the protein CASSLGQGSYNEQFF.

This clone was seen a few times. The V and J genes are TRBV5-1 and TRBJ2-3; TRBD1 agrees at 10 bases. Germline CDR1 SGHRS, CDR2 YFSETQ. The CDR3 loop spans 17 amino acids. Trimming cost V 2 bases and J 5 bases; bases outside gene matches: 11. Written as DNA, the CDR3 is TGCGCCAGCAGCTTCTACTCGACAGGGGGCATCGGAGATACGCAGTATTTT. It codes for CASSFYSTGGIGDTQYF.

The rearrangement uses TRBV5-1 and TRBJ2-2, with 7 bases lining up with TRBD1. V lost 5 bases, J lost 1 base, and 2 bases stayed unmatched. The CDR3 covers 14 residues. Germline assignment: CDR1 SGHRS and CDR2 YFSETQ. The CDR3 loop is CASRPGGNTGELFF. The CDR3 DNA is TGCGCCAGCAGGCCAGGGGGGAACACCGGGGAGCTGTTTTTT. The full variable domain, completed using reference TRBV5-1 and TRBJ2-2, is KAGVTQTPRYLIKTRGQQVTLSCSPISGHRSVSWYQQTPGQGLQFLFEYFSETQRNKGNFPGRFSGRQFSNSRSEMNVSTLELGDSALYLCASRPGGNTGELFFGEGSRLTVL.

The rearrangement joins TRBV18 to TRBJ2-1; the D is unclear. Between the trimmed V and J ends, which lost 1 base and 5 bases, there was a span of 9 bases. Germline V gene data show CDR1 as KGHSH and CDR2 as LQKENI. This CDR3 has 14 amino acids. The CDR3 spells CASSPLATDNEQFF. The CDR3, as DNA: TGTGCCAGCTCACCACTAGCCACGGACAATGAGCAGTTCTTC. Together with reference TRBV18 and TRBJ2-1, the CDR3 gives the full variable domain: NAGVMQNPRHLVRRRGQEARLRCSPMKGHSHVYWYRQLPEEGLKFMVYLQKENIIDESGMPKERFSAEFPKEGPSILRIQQVVRGDSAAYFCASSPLATDNEQFFGPGTRLTVL.

The chain links TRBV6-6 to TRBJ2-7; D perhaps matches TRBD2 (6 bases). The CDR3 spans 14 residues. V lost 6 bases to trimming and J lost 7 bases, with 19 bases between them. The germline CDR1 and CDR2 sequences are MNHNY and SVGAGI (reference sequence). The CDR3 region is CASRGTDRLGEQYF. Here the CDR3 DNA reads TGTGCCAGCAGAGGGACTGACCGCCTTGGTGAGCAGTACTTC.

The chain has TRBV15 and TRBJ2-1; a weak D match, TRBD2 (6 bases). CDR3 size: 16 residues. CDR1 LNHNV and CDR2 YYDKDF come from the germline V gene (reference sequence). The V end was cut by 1 base, the J end by 4 bases, with 14 bases between. CDR3 sequence reads: CATSRAAVAAYNEQFF. The CDR3 DNA follows: TGTGCCACCAGCAGAGCGGCGGTAGCGGCTTACAATGAGCAGTTCTTC.

The chain joins TRBV10-3 to TRBJ2-5; D gene uncertain. V was clipped by 1 base and J by 5 bases, with 8 bases between them. Germline assignment: CDR1 ENHRY and CDR2 SYGVKD. This CDR3 has 13 amino acids. This CDR3 reads CAISELVGETQYF. DNA of the CDR3: TGTGCCATCAGTGAGTTGGTGGGCGAGACCCAGTACTTC.

This clone has a handful of counts. The CDR3 reads CASSHPLGLAGVLGQFF. DNA of the CDR3: TGTGCCAGCAGCCACCCCCTGGGACTAGCGGGAGTTTTGGGACAGTTCTTC. The chain recombines TRBV14 with TRBJ2-1, with 14 nucleotides matching TRBD2. CDR1 is SGHDN and CDR2 is FVKESK in the germline V gene. CDR3 length: 17 amino acids. The V and J ends lost 3 bases and 13 bases, in that order; junction bases with no gene match: 14.

This clone showed up just a few times. The chain employs TRBV19 and TRBJ2-3; tentative D call: TRBD1 (6 bases). CDR1 is LNHDA and CDR2 is SQIVND in the germline V gene (reference sequence). Between the trimmed V and J ends, which lost 10 bases and 2 bases, there was a span of 10 bases. The CDR3 covers 12 residues. CDR3 amino acids: CATRQDTDTQYF. CDR3 DNA: TGTGCCACTAGACAGGACACAGATACGCAGTATTTT.

The genes are TRBV30 and TRBJ1-4; maybe TRBD1 (5 bases). Germline values: CDR1 GTSNPN, CDR2 SVGIG (reference sequence). CDR3 length: 14 amino acids. Trimming shortened V by 2 bases and J by 8 bases, and 15 bases separated the two germline ends. As DNA, the CDR3 is TGTGCCTGGAGTCTCGACAGAGTAAACGAAAAACTGTTTTTT. Protein product: CAWSLDRVNEKLFF.

The chain recombines TRBV5-1 with TRBJ2-7, with TRBD2 identical over 11 bases. There are 15 residues in the CDR3. The germline CDR1 and CDR2 sequences are SGHRS and YFSETQ. With V trimmed by 7 bases and J by 3 bases, 9 bases remained unmatched. CDR3 region: CASRGGTSGNYEQYF. The CDR3, as DNA: TGCGCCAGCCGTGGTGGGACTAGCGGAAACTACGAGCAGTACTTC.